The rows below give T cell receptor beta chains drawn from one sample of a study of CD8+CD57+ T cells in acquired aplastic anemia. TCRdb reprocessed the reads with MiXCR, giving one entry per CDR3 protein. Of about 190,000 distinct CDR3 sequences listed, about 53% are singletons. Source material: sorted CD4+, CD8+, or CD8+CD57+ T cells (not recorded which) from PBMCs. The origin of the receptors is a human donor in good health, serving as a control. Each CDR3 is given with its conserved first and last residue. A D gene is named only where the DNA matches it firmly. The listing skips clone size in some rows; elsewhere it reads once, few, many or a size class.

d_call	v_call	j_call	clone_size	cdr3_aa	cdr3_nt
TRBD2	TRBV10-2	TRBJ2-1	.	CASSAAGGVNEQFF	TGCGCCAGCAGTGCGGCGGGGGGGGTTAATGAGCAGTTCTTC
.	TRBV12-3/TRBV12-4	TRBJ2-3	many	CASSFVYGSSTDTQYF	TGTGCCAGCAGTTTTGTCTACGGTTCTAGCACAGATACGCAGTATTTT
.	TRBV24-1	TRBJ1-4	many	CATRDSWNEKLFF	TGTGCCACCAGGGACAGTTGGAATGAAAAACTGTTTTTT
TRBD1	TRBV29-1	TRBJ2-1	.	CSVERPGTGAYNEQFF	TGCAGCGTTGAAAGACCTGGGACAGGGGCCTACAATGAGCAGTTCTTC
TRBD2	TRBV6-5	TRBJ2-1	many	CASSYSASGGANEQFF	TGTGCCAGCAGTTACTCGGCTAGCGGGGGGGCCAATGAGCAGTTCTTC
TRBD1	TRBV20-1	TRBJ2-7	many	CSAPVGNRGFFAIYEQYF	TGCAGTGCTCCCGTGGGTAACAGGGGGTTCTTCGCCATATACGAGCAGTACTTC
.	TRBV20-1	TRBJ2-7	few	CSARDLGRTYEQYF	TGCAGTGCTAGAGATCTTGGCAGGACCTACGAGCAGTACTTC
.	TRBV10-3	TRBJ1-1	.	CAIGGPTKYEAFF	TGTGCCATCGGAGGACCCACGAAATATGAAGCTTTCTTT
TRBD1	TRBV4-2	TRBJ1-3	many	CASSRDSSGNTIYF	TGTGCCAGCAGCCGGGACAGCTCTGGAAACACCATATATTTT
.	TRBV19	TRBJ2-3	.	CATSWGSADTQYF	TGTGCCACCTCATGGGGGTCTGCAGATACGCAGTATTTT
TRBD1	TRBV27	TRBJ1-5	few	CASSYRGLINQPQHF	TGTGCCAGCAGCTACAGGGGGCTGATCAATCAGCCCCAGCATTTT
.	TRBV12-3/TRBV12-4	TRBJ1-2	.	CASSEQAVNYGYTF	TGTGCCAGCAGTGAACAGGCGGTTAACTATGGCTACACCTTC
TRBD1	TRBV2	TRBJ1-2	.	CASSVNRGDYGYTF	TGTGCCAGCAGTGTCAACAGGGGAGACTATGGCTACACCTTC
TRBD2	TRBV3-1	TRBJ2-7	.	CASSQVLAGGRTYEQYF	TGTGCCAGCAGCCAAGTACTAGCGGGGGGGCGGACCTACGAGCAGTACTTC
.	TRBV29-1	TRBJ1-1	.	CSVQTGTRGNTEAFF	TGCAGCGTTCAGACCGGGACTCGGGGGAACACTGAAGCTTTCTTT
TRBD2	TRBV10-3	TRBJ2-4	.	CATLRPEAGENIQYF	TGTGCCACCCTCCGGCCCGAGGCGGGGGAAAACATTCAGTACTTC
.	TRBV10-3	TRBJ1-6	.	CASSERGDSPLHF	TGTGCCAGCAGTGAACGAGGGGATTCACCCCTCCACTTT
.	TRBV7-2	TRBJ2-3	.	CASSYGTLTDTQYF	TGTGCCAGCAGTTATGGGACATTGACAGATACGCAGTATTTT
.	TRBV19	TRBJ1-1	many	CASIDLSQANTEAFF	TGTGCCAGTATAGACTTGTCTCAGGCGAACACTGAAGCTTTCTTT
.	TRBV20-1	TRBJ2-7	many	CSARYSYEQYF	TGCAGTGCTAGATACTCCTACGAGCAGTACTTC
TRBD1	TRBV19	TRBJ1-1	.	CAEQGHTEAFF	TGTGCCGAACAGGGGCACACTGAAGCTTTCTTT
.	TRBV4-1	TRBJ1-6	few	CASSQTWTVLLSNNSPPHF	TGCGCCAGCAGCCAGACATGGACAGTTCTTTTATCCAATAATTCACCCCCCCACTTT
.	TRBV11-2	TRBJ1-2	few	CASSYLIGYTF	TGTGCCAGCAGCTACTTGATTGGCTACACCTTC
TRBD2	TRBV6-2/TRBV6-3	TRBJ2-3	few	CASKSRGERGDSTDTQYF	TGTGCCAGCAAGTCCCGCGGGGAGCGGGGGGATAGCACAGATACGCAGTATTTT
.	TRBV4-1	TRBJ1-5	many	CASSQVSPKNQPQHF	TGCGCCAGCAGCCAAGTAAGTCCCAAAAATCAGCCCCAGCATTTT
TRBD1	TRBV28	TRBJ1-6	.	CASGSPAGDRGITLHF	TGTGCCAGCGGTTCCCCCGCGGGGGACAGGGGAATCACCCTCCACTTT
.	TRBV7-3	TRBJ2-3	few	CASSLTSGQVASTDTQYF	TGTGCCAGCAGCTTAACCTCCGGGCAGGTTGCTAGCACAGATACGCAGTATTTT
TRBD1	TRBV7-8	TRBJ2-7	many	CASSLTDRTLEQYF	TGTGCCAGCAGCTTAACGGACAGGACCCTCGAGCAGTACTTC
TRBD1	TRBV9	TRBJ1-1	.	CASSTGQQNMNTEAFF	TGTGCCAGCAGCACGGGACAGCAAAACATGAACACTGAAGCTTTCTTT
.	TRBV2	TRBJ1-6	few	CASSESQYNSPLHF	TGTGCCAGCAGTGAAAGCCAATATAATTCACCCCTCCACTTT
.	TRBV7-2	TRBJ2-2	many	CARSLAGQHTGELFF	TGTGCCCGCAGCTTGGCGGGACAGCACACCGGGGAGCTGTTTTTT